This TCR beta chain was documented in a study of OX40 agonist ivuxolimab in advanced cancers. Looking at the study overall: The study treated patients with ivuxolimab, an agonistic anti-OX40 (CD134) antibody. Partial responses were achieved by three patients, one with hepatocellular carcinoma and two with cutaneous melanoma.

Profiling relied on immunoSEQ multiplex PCR, and the TCRdb table lists in-frame clones only, not all of them. The table has around 54,000 clones, around 90% seen once. As to this clone: Its antigen is currently unknown.

Study results and limitations: The authors did not determine the antigen specificity of the expanded peripheral T cells.

This sequence was found in an adult with an advanced solid tumor such as melanoma, head and neck, liver or kidney cancer. The material was CD4+ or CD8+ T cells sorted from blood, obtained in a trial of the OX40 agonist ivuxolimab.

The CDR3 protein is CASSFNIRDRTYTF. The CDR3 DNA sequence: TGTGCCAGCAGTTTCAACATAAGGGACAGGACCTACACCTTC. The chain combines TRBV27 with TRBJ1-2; 8 bases are a match to TRBD1. V trimming: 3 bases; J trimming: 10 bases; junction bases outside the gene matches: 10. The CDR3 runs 14 residues. Germline V gene lookup returns CDR1 MNHEY and CDR2 SMNVEV (reference sequence).